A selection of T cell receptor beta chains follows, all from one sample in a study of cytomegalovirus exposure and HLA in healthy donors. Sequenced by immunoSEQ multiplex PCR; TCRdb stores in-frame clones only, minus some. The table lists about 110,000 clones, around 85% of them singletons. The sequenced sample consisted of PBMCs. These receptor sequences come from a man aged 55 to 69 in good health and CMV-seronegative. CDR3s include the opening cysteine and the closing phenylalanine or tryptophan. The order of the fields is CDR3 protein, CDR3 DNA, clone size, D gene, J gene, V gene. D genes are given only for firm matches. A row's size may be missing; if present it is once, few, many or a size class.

CSVEGQGQETQYF	TGCAGCGTTGAAGGGCAGGGCCAAGAGACCCAGTACTTC	-	-	TRBJ2-5	TRBV29-1
CASSQGEETQYF	TGTGCCAGCTCACAGGGGGAAGAGACCCAGTACTTC	few	-	TRBJ2-5	TRBV18
CASSIGDEYDEQFF	TGCGCCAGCAGTATTGGAGACGAATACGATGAGCAGTTCTTC	-	-	TRBJ2-1	TRBV5-1
CASSVGGSLTNEKLFF	TGTGCCAGCAGCGTGGGGGGGAGTTTGACTAATGAAAAACTGTTTTTT	-	-	TRBJ1-4	TRBV9
CASSGIAGTDTQYF	TGTGCCAGTAGTGGAATAGCGGGCACAGATACGCAGTATTTT	-	-	TRBJ2-3	TRBV19
CASSLAMTGDYGYTF	TGTGCCAGCAGCTTAGCCATGACAGGGGACTATGGCTACACCTTC	-	TRBD1	TRBJ1-2	TRBV7-9
CASSPTGTGTPANYGYTF	TGTGCCAGCTCACCAACCGGGACAGGGACTCCAGCTAACTATGGCTACACCTTC	-	TRBD1	TRBJ1-2	TRBV18
CASSFAVNTEAFF	TGTGCCAGCAGCTTCGCAGTGAACACTGAAGCTTTCTTT	-	-	TRBJ1-1	TRBV7-3
CASSLVYEQYF	TGTGCCAGCAGCTTAGTATACGAGCAGTACTTC	once	-	TRBJ2-7	TRBV7-9
CASSLDSIYGYTF	TGTGCCAGCTCATTGGACAGTATCTATGGCTACACCTTC	-	-	TRBJ1-2	TRBV18
CASSIRNTEAFF	TGTGCCAGTAGTATCAGGAACACTGAAGCTTTCTTT	-	-	TRBJ1-1	TRBV19
CASRQVFEQYF	TGTGCCAGCAGACAGGTTTTTGAGCAGTACTTC	-	-	TRBJ2-7	TRBV2
CASSLKGQNNSPLHF	TGTGCCAGCAGCTTAAAGGGACAGAATAATTCACCCCTCCACTTT	-	TRBD1	TRBJ1-6	TRBV7-3
CASSLGPSSEKLFF	TGTGCCAGCAGCTTAGGGCCGAGTAGCGAAAAACTGTTTTTT	-	-	TRBJ1-4	TRBV7-6
CAISDSGLATDTQYF	TGTGCCATCAGTGATTCGGGACTAGCAACAGATACGCAGTATTTT	-	TRBD2	TRBJ2-3	TRBV10-3
CASSSLGRLYQETQYF	TGTGCCAGCAGCTCGTTAGGCAGGCTGTACCAAGAGACCCAGTACTTC	-	-	TRBJ2-5	TRBV5-6
CSVIAGVADTQYF	TGCAGCGTTATAGCGGGGGTGGCAGATACGCAGTATTTT	-	TRBD2	TRBJ2-3	TRBV29-1
CASSLAVLAGGQETQYF	TGCGCCAGCAGCTTGGCTGTGTTAGCGGGGGGCCAAGAGACCCAGTACTTC	once	TRBD2	TRBJ2-5	TRBV5-1